Listed here are 22 T cell receptor beta chains from one sample, sequenced in a study of cytomegalovirus exposure and HLA in healthy donors. 13 Jbeta primers and 60 Vbeta primers were used for the PCR. Sequenced by immunoSEQ multiplex PCR; TCRdb stores in-frame clones only, minus some. The table has tens of thousands of clones, 90% seen once; the top ten hold approximately 2.5%. The material sequenced was PBMCs. Receptor source: a young woman in good health and CMV-seronegative.

V gene TRBV10-3 combines with J gene TRBJ2-7; 14 nucleotides align to TRBD2. Germline trimming cut 6 bases from V and 6 bases from J; bases unmatched to any gene: 4. The CDR3 has 14 amino acids. Germline assignment: CDR1 ENHRY and CDR2 SYGVKD. The CDR3: CAISGTSGRGEQYF. In nucleotides, the CDR3 is TGTGCCATCAGCGGGACTAGCGGGAGAGGCGAGCAGTACTTC.

The gene calls are TRBV4-2 and TRBJ2-3, with a weak D call TRBD1 (5 bases). The CDR3 extends over 16 amino acids. Trimming took 1 base from V and 3 from J, leaving 14 bases between them. The germline V gene has CDR1 LGHNA and CDR2 YNFKEQ. The CDR3: CASSQVLGERTDTQYF. In DNA form, the CDR3 reads TGTGCCAGCAGCCAAGTTCTAGGGGAAAGGACAGATACGCAGTATTTT.

The gene calls are TRBV19 and TRBJ2-3; 14 bases map to TRBD2. Germline CDR1 reads LNHDA; CDR2 reads SQIVND (reference sequence). Trimming at V came to 4 bases and at J to 5 bases, leaving 8 bases not matched to a gene. The CDR3 is 17 amino acids. CDR3 coding DNA: TGTGCCAGTAGTAAACCACCGGGACTAGCGGGAGAAGATACGCAGTATTTT. This translates into CASSKPPGLAGEDTQYF.

The CDR3 DNA follows: TGTGCCAGCAGTTACTCTTCTAGCGTAGCCTACGAGCAGTACTTC. It encodes CASSYSSSVAYEQYF. The genes are TRBV6-5 and TRBJ2-7; tentatively, D is TRBD2 (6 bases). The germline CDR1 and CDR2 sequences are MNHEY and SVGAGI. The CDR3 is 15 amino acids. V lost 0 bases, J lost 2 bases, and 11 bases lay in between.

This sequence joins TRBV2 and TRBJ1-1; the D gene is possibly TRBD1 (6 bases). Germline V gene sequence: CDR1 SNHLY, CDR2 FYNNEI. This CDR3 is 14 amino acids long. The V end lost 7 bases, the J end lost 1 base, and 13 bases lay between the germline ends. CDR3 bases: TGTGCCAGCACCAGGACAGCTTCGAACACTGAAGCTTTCTTT. Translation: CASTRTASNTEAFF. Full variable domain (rest looked up from reference TRBV2 and TRBJ1-1): EPEVTQTPSHQVTQMGQEVILRCVPISNHLYFYWYRQILGQKVEFLVSFYNNEISEKSEIFDDQFSVERPDGSNFTLKIRSTKLEDSAMYFCASTRTASNTEAFFGQGTRLTVV.

V and J are TRBV6-1 and TRBJ2-1; D remains unclear. The CDR3 totals 14 residues. V shed 7 bases and J shed 9 bases, with 19 bases lying between them. The germline V gene has CDR1 MNHNS and CDR2 SASEGT. CDR3 bases: TGTGCCAGCACCCAAAGAGGCGCCCCGAGTGAGCAGTTCTTC. Protein: CASTQRGAPSEQFF.

The chain recombines TRBV4-3 with TRBJ2-3; no reliable D call. V lost 5 bases and J 1 base, leaving 16 bases between the germline ends. Per germline, CDR1 LGHNA and CDR2 YSLEER. This CDR3 spans 16 amino acids. The CDR3 region is CASSTSTDRGTDTQYF. DNA of the CDR3: TGCGCCAGCAGCACTTCGACGGATCGGGGCACAGATACGCAGTATTTT.

J is TRBJ1-3 and V is TRBV27; no clear D gene. This CDR3 spans 13 amino acids. V was cut by 2 bases and J by 7 bases, with 9 bases left in between. Looked up from germline, CDR1 is MNHEY and CDR2 is SMNVEV (reference sequence). The CDR3 loop reads CASSLRAGNTIYF. The CDR3 DNA follows: TGTGCCAGCAGTTTACGAGCGGGGAACACCATATATTTT.

This chain links TRBV4-1 with TRBJ2-5; TRBD1 aligns across 9 bases. V gave up 4 bases and J gave up 5 bases; unmatched junction bases: 8. CDR1 MGHRA and CDR2 YSYEKL come from the germline V gene. The CDR3 totals 15 residues. CDR3 amino acids: CASSRHRDREETQYF. Written as DNA, the CDR3 is TGCGCCAGCAGCCGTCACCGGGACAGGGAGGAGACCCAGTACTTC.

The genes are TRBV5-1 and TRBJ2-1, with 13 bases fitting TRBD2. The germline CDR1 and CDR2 sequences are SGHRS and YFSETQ. V was pared by 4 bases and J by 8 bases, with 6 bases of the junction left unmatched. This CDR3 comprises 15 residues. In DNA, the CDR3 is TGCGCCAGCAGCCTGACTAGCGGGAGGTTCGATGAGCAGTTCTTC. Translation gives CASSLTSGRFDEQFF.

This sequence joins TRBV28 and TRBJ1-2; weak D call: TRBD1 (6 bases). The V gene's germline CDR1 is MDHEN and CDR2 SYDVKM. V was trimmed by 6 bases and J by 4 bases, leaving 12 bases between them. The CDR3 sequence is 13 residues long. CDR3 nucleotides: TGTGCCAGCAGGACAGGTGGGAGCTATGGCTACACCTTC. Its translation: CASRTGGSYGYTF.

A remark on this clone: The junction departs from the called germline gene at one end, perhaps through a read error. The rearrangement uses TRBV7-9 and TRBJ1-1; D not resolved. Per germline, CDR1 SEHNR and CDR2 FQNEAQ (reference sequence). The CDR3 is 13 residues long. Here the CDR3 reads CSSSVPGGTEAFF. CDR3 DNA sequence: TGTTCCAGCAGCGTTCCCGGTGGCACTGAAGCTTTCTTT.

J is TRBJ2-7 and V is TRBV5-1, with a tentative D call TRBD2 (5 bases). CDR3 length: 13 amino acids. The germline CDR1 and CDR2 sequences are SGHRS and YFSETQ. V lost 2 bases to trimming and J lost 3 bases, with 9 bases between them. The CDR3 sequence is CASSLERSYEQYF. CDR3 nucleotides: TGCGCCAGCAGCTTAGAGCGGAGCTACGAGCAGTACTTC.

This rearrangement joins TRBV7-9 to TRBJ2-1; 8 bases are shared with TRBD2. Germline V gives CDR1 SEHNR, CDR2 FQNEAQ (reference sequence). The junction had 14 bases not matched to a gene; V was cut back by 8 bases and J by 5 bases. The CDR3 sequence is 16 residues long. CDR3 nucleotides: TGTGCCAGCGTGCCACTCGGGAGGGGTGGTGACAATGAGCAGTTCTTC. This encodes CASVPLGRGGDNEQFF.

The sample holds one count of this clone. The V and J genes are TRBV4-2 and TRBJ2-5; a possible D gene is TRBD2 (6 bases). The CDR3 loop spans 14 amino acids. Germline CDR1 and CDR2: LGHNA and YNFKEQ. Deletions cut 0 bases from V and 4 bases from J, with 9 bases between. The CDR3 sequence: CASSQDLGGETQYF. In DNA form, the CDR3 reads TGTGCCAGCAGCCAAGACCTGGGGGGAGAGACCCAGTACTTC.

The V call is TRBV30, the J call TRBJ2-7; 9 bases match TRBD2. Germline V gene sequence: CDR1 GTSNPN, CDR2 SVGIG (reference sequence). The CDR3 length is 14 residues. J lost 2 bases, V lost 5 bases, and 7 bases had no gene match. The CDR3 nucleotides read TGTGCCTGGTCTGGGACTAGCTTGGCCTACGAGCAGTACTTC. Residues: CAWSGTSLAYEQYF.

This clone was observed once. The rearrangement links TRBV4-1 to TRBJ2-1; D is unresolved. This CDR3 comprises 13 residues. CDR1 and CDR2 from the germline V gene are MGHRA and YSYEKL. The V and J ends lost 0 bases and 3 bases respectively, with 3 bases between them. CDR3 sequence reads: CASSQDSYNEQFF. DNA of the CDR3: TGCGCCAGCAGCCAAGATAGCTACAATGAGCAGTTCTTC.

In nucleotides, the CDR3 is TGTGCCAGCAGCTTAACCGGCACAGATACGCAGTATTTT. Its translation: CASSLTGTDTQYF. The chain carries TRBV7-3 and TRBJ2-3; D call uncertain. CDR1 is SGHTA and CDR2 is FQGTGA in the germline V gene. V was cut by 0 bases and J by 1 base, with 2 bases left in between. This CDR3 has 13 residues.

The V call is TRBV2, the J call TRBJ1-1, with 9 bases aligning to TRBD1. V was clipped by 9 bases and J by 5 bases; unmatched bases: 7. CDR1 is SNHLY and CDR2 is FYNNEI in the germline V gene. The length of the CDR3 is 13 residues. CDR3 loop: CARTGTGRTEAFF. CDR3 nucleotide sequence: TGTGCCAGGACCGGGACAGGGCGTACTGAAGCTTTCTTT.

This clone was counted once. The J gene is TRBJ2-7, the V gene TRBV7-8; 10 bases are shared with TRBD1. The CDR3 loop spans 15 amino acids. Trimming cost V 5 bases and J 5 bases; bases outside gene matches: 9. Germline CDR1 reads SGHVS; CDR2 reads FQNEAQ. The CDR3 sequence: CASSKMGQGKDEQYF. DNA for the CDR3: TGTGCCAGCAGCAAGATGGGACAGGGGAAGGACGAGCAGTACTTC.

This chain links TRBV30 with TRBJ2-5, with a weak D call TRBD1 (6 bases). The CDR3 sequence is 15 residues long. CDR1 and CDR2 from the germline V gene are GTSNPN and SVGIG (reference sequence). The V end lost 8 bases, the J end lost 0 bases, and 19 bases lay between the germline ends. CDR3 nucleotides: TGTGCCGAAAACAGGGCCACTAGGTACCAAGAGACCCAGTACTTC. Amino acids: CAENRATRYQETQYF.

This clone was found a few times. This rearrangement joins TRBV6-5 to TRBJ1-5; unclear D gene. Trimming stripped 4 bases from V and 6 bases from J, with 10 bases between. In germline, CDR1 is MNHEY, CDR2 SVGAGI. CDR3 length: 13 amino acids. The CDR3 protein is CASSSQLGQPQHF. In DNA form, the CDR3 reads TGTGCCAGCAGTTCACAGTTGGGTCAGCCCCAGCATTTT.